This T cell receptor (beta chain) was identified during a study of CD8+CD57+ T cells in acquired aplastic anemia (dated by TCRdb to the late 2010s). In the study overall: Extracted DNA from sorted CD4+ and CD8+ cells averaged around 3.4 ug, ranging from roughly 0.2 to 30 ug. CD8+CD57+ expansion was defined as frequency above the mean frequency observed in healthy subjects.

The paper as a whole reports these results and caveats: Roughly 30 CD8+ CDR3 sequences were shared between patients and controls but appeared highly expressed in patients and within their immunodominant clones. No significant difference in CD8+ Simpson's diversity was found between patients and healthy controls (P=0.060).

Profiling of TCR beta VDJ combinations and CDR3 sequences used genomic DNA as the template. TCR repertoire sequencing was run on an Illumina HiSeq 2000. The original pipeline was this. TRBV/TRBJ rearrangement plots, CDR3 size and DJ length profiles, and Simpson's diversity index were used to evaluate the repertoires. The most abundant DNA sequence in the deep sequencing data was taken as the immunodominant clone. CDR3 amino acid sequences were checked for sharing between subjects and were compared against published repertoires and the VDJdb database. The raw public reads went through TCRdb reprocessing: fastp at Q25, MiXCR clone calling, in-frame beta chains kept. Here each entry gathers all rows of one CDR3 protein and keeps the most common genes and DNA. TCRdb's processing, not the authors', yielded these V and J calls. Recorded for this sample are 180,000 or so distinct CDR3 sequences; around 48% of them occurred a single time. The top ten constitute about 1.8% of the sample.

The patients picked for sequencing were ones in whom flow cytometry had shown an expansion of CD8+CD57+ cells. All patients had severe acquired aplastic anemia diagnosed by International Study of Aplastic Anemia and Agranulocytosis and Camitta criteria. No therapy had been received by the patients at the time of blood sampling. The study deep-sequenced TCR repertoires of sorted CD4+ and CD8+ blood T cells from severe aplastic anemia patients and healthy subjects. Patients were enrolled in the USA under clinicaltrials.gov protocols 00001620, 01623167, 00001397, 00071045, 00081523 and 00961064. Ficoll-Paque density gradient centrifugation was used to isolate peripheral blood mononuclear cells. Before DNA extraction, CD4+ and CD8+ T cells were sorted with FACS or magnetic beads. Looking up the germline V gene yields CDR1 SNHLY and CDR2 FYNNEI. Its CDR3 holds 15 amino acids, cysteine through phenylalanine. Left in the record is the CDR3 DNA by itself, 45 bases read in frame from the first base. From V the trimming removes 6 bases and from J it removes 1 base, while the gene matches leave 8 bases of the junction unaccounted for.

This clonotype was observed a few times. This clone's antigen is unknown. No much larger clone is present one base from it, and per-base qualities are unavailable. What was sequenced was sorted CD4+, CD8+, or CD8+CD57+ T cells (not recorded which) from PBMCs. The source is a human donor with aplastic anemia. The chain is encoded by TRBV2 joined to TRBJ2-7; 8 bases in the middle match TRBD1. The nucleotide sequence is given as TGTGCCAGCAGCAAAGACAGGGGACGGTCCTACGAGCAGTACTTC. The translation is CASSKDRGRSYEQYF. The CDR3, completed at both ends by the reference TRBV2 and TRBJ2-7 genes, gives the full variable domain EPEVTQTPSHQVTQMGQEVILRCVPISNHLYFYWYRQILGQKVEFLVSFYNNEISEKSEIFDDQFSVERPDGSNFTLKIRSTKLEDSAMYFCASSKDRGRSYEQYFGPGTRLTVT.